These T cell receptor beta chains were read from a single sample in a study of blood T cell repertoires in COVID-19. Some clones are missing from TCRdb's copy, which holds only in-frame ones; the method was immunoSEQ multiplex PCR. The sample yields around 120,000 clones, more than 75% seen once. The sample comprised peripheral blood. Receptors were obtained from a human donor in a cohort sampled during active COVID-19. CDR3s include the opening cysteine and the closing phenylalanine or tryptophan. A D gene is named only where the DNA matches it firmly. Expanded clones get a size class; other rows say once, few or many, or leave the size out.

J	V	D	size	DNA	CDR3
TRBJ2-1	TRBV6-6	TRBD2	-	TGTGCCAGCAGTTACTTGGCGGGAGGAGACAATGAGCAGTTCTTC	CASSYLAGGDNEQFF
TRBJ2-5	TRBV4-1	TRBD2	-	TGCGCCAGCAGCCAAGACGTGAGCGGGGGGGTCCAAGAGACCCAGTACTTC	CASSQDVSGGVQETQYF
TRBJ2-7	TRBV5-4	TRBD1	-	TGTGCCAGCAGCTTGGGTGGACAGGGAGATTACGAGCAGTACTTC	CASSLGGQGDYEQYF
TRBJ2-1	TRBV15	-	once	TGTGCCACCAGCCCCTTGCGGGGAAACAATGAGCAGTTCTTC	CATSPLRGNNEQFF
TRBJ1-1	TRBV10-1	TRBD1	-	TGCGCCAGCAGTGGACAGGGGAAGGAGGAAGCTTTCTTT	CASSGQGKEEAFF
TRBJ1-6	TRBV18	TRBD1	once	TGTGCCAGCTCACCCGGGACAGGGGGATACTCACCCCTCCACTTT	CASSPGTGGYSPLHF
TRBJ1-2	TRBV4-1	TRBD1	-	TGCGCCAGCAGCCAGAAAGAATCGATATACAGGGGACGGTATGGCTACACCTTC	CASSQKESIYRGRYGYTF
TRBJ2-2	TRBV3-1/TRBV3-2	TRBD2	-	TGTGCCAGCAGCCCGGACCTGGGAGGGAGCACCGGGGAGCTGTTTTTT	CASSPDLGGSTGELFF
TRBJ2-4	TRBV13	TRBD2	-	TGTGCCAGCAGCTTAGTCGGGACTAGCGACAAAAACATTCAGTACTTC	CASSLVGTSDKNIQYF
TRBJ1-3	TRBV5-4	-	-	TGTGCCAGCAGCTCCCGGGGTCATAGTTTCTCTGGAAACACCATATATTTT	CASSSRGHSFSGNTIYF
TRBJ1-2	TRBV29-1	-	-	TGCAGCGTTGGGGCAGGGGCCAACTATGGCTACACCTTC	CSVGAGANYGYTF
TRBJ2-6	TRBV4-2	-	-	TGTGCCAGCAGCCAAGAGCGGGCAGGGGCTCCCTCTGGGGCCAACGTCCTGACTTTC	CASSQERAGAPSGANVLTF
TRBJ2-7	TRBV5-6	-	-	TGTGCCAGCAAAATCAGGGGAGTGTGGGAGCAGTACTTC	CASKIRGVWEQYF
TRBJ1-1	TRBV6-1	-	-	TGTGCCAGCAGTGAACTCCTCCGCCGGACGTGGGTTCGGGGGAACACTGAAGCTTTCTTT	CASSELLRRTWVRGNTEAFF
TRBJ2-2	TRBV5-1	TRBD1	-	TGCGCCAGCAGCTTGTACGGGCGGGGACAGGGGGCCGCCGGGGAGCTGTTTTTT	CASSLYGRGQGAAGELFF
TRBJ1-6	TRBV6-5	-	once	TGTGCCAGCAGTTCCGGCGGCGTGCGGAGGGACTCACCCCTCCACTTT	CASSSGGVRRDSPLHF
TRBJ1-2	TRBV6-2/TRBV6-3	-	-	TGTGCCAGCAGTTACTCGAGGGGGAACCTATATGGCTACACCTTC	CASSYSRGNLYGYTF
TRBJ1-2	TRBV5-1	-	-	TGCGCCAGCAGCTTGGCAGGATATGGCTACACCTTC	CASSLAGYGYTF
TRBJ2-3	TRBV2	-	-	TGTGCCAGCGGAGGGGACCGGGCTGCAGCAGATACGCAGTATTTT	CASGGDRAAADTQYF
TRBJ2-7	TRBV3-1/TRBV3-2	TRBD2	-	TGTGCCAGCAGCCCTCGGGTAGCGGGACCTCTCTCCTACGAGCAGTACTTC	CASSPRVAGPLSYEQYF
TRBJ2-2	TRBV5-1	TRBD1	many	TGCGCCAGCAGGACGACAGGGGGCAGTACCGGGGAGCTGTTTTTT	CASRTTGGSTGELFF
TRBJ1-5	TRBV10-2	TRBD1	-	TGCGCCAGCAGTGTACAGGGGAGTAGAGAAAATCAGCCCCAGCATTTT	CASSVQGSRENQPQHF
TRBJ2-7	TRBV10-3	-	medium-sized	TGTGCCATCAGTGATGCGGGGTCCAGACCCTACGAGCAGTACTTC	CAISDAGSRPYEQYF
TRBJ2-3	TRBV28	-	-	TGTGCCAGCAGTTTTGGGCTCACAGATACGCAGTATTTT	CASSFGLTDTQYF
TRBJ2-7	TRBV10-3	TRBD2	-	TGTGCCATCAGTGAGTCAGCGGGGATTAGAATCGAGCAGTACTTC	CAISESAGIRIEQYF
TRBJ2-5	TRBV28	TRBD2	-	TGTGCCAGCAGACCAGGACTAGCGGGAGCCCAAGAGACCCAGTACTTC	CASRPGLAGAQETQYF
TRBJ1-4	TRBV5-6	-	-	TGTGCCAGCAGCTTCGGGAGTGTGTGGACGGCTAATGAAAAACTGTTTTTT	CASSFGSVWTANEKLFF
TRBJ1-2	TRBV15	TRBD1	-	TGTGCCACCAGCAGAGGGCCTACAGGGGGCCGTGGCTACACCTTC	CATSRGPTGGRGYTF
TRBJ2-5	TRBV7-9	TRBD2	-	TGTGCCACCCGGGGGGAAGAGACCCAGTACTTC	CATRGEETQYF
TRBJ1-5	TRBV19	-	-	TGTGCCAGTAATAAGGGGAATCAGCCCCAGCATTTT	CASNKGNQPQHF
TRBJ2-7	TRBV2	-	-	TGTGCCAGCAGTGAGCCAGGGGATGCCTACGAGCAGTACTTC	CASSEPGDAYEQYF
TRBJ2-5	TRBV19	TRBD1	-	TGTGCCAGTAGCTACAGGGCAGGGGGCGTAGAGACCCAGTACTTC	CASSYRAGGVETQYF
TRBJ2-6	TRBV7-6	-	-	TGTGCCAGCAGCCTCCGACTGCCCATCTCTGGGGCCAACGTCCTGACTTTC	CASSLRLPISGANVLTF
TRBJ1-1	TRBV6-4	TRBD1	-	TGTGCCAGCAGTGAAGGGGGACAGACCTTGAACACTGAAGCTTTCTTT	CASSEGGQTLNTEAFF
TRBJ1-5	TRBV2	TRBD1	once	TGTGCCAGCAGAGACGGGACAGGGGCCAATCAGCCCCAGCATTTT	CASRDGTGANQPQHF
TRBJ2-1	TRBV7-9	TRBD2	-	TGTGCCAGCAGCGTCCTAGCGGGAGGCCCCTTCTATGAGCAGTTCTTC	CASSVLAGGPFYEQFF
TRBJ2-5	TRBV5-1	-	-	TGCGCCAGCAGCTTGATGGTAGAAGAGACCCAGTACTTC	CASSLMVEETQYF
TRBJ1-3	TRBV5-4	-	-	TGTGCCAGCAGCTTGCAGGGCAACTCTGGAAACACCATATATTTT	CASSLQGNSGNTIYF
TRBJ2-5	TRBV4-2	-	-	TGTGCCAGCAGCCTAGAGGGACTTGAAGAGACCCAGTACTTC	CASSLEGLEETQYF
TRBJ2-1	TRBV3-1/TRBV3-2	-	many	TGTGCCAGCAGCCAGATAGAGCTGGGAGGGCAGTTCTTC	CASSQIELGGQFF
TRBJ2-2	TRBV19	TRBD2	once	TGTGCCAGTAGGATTACTGCGACTAGCGGAGCCCCCGGGGAGCTGTTTTTT	CASRITATSGAPGELFF
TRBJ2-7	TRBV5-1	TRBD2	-	TGCGCCAGCAGCTTGGGGAGCGGGGGGACGTACGAGCAGTACTTC	CASSLGSGGTYEQYF
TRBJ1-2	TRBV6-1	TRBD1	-	TGTGCCAGCAGTGAAGGGACAGGGGGAGGCTACACCTTC	CASSEGTGGGYTF
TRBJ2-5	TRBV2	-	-	TGTGCCAGCAGTGGGTTGAGGGAGACCCAGTACTTC	CASSGLRETQYF
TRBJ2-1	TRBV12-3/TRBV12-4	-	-	TGTGCCTCTGCTGGTATTCCGGATGAGCAGTTCTTC	CASAGIPDEQFF
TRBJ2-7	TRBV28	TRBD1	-	TGTGCCAGCAGTTTTATCGGGACAGGTACCTACGAGCAGTACTTC	CASSFIGTGTYEQYF
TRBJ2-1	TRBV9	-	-	TGTGCCAGCAGCGCCAGCGGACTCCCCAGTGAGCAGTTCTTC	CASSASGLPSEQFF
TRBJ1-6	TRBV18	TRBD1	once	TGTGCCAGCTCACGCCAGTACAGCAACAGGGGGCTGTCACCCCTCCACTTT	CASSRQYSNRGLSPLHF
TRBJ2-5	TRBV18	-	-	TGTGCCAGCTCCCCCGACAGGCAAGAGACCCAGTACTTC	CASSPDRQETQYF
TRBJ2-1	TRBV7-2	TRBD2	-	TGTGCCAGCAGCTTAAGGTCGCTAGCGGGAGGGATAAACAATGAGCAGTTCTTC	CASSLRSLAGGINNEQFF
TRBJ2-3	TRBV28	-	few	TGTGCCAGCAGCACAGGACCCACCACAGATACGCAGTATTTT	CASSTGPTTDTQYF
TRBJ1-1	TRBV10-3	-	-	TGTGCCATCAGGCAGGCCGAGGAGGACACTGAAGCTTTCTTT	CAIRQAEEDTEAFF